This T cell receptor (beta chain) was recorded in a study of blood T cell repertoires in COVID-19. The J segment lost 4 bases and the V segment lost 5 bases, leaving 6 bases of the junction unmatched. The CDR3 is 15 residues long. The germline V gene has CDR1 SGHVS and CDR2 FQNEAQ. TCRdb's table, derived via immunoSEQ multiplex PCR, lists solely in-frame clones and lacks some. The sample yields around 250,000 clones, approximately 83% seen once. Sample: PBMCs or T cells enriched from blood (not recorded which). The rearrangement uses TRBV7-8 and TRBJ2-5; 11 bases agree with TRBD2. The receptor was derived from a woman between 45 and 65 years old who had recovered from COVID-19. The CDR3 coding sequence is TGTGCCAGCAGCCCGATGGGGACTAGCGGAGAGACCCAGTACTTC. Its translation is CASSPMGTSGETQYF.